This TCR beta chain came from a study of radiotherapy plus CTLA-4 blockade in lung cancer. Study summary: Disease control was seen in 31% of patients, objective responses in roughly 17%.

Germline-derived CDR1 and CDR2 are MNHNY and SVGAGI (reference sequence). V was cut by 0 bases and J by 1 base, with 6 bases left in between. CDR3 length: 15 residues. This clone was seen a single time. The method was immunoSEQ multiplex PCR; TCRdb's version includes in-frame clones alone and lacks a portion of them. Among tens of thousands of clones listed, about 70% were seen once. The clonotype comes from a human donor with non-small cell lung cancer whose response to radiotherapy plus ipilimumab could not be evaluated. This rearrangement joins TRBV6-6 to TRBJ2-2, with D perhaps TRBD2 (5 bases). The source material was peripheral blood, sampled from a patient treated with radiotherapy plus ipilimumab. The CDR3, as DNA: TGTGCCAGCAGTTACTCAGAGGGGAACACCGGGGAGCTGTTTTTT. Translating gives CASSYSEGNTGELFF.